Sequencing of this TCR beta chain was carried out in a study of shared T cell receptors in the human thymus. The repertoire was sequenced with immunoSEQ multiplex PCR; TCRdb's copy has only in-frame clones and lacks some. The data contain about 660,000 clones, 80% to 90% of them singletons. Trimming removed 0 bases from V and 1 base from J; junction bases left unmatched: 10. The germline CDR1 and CDR2 sequences are SGHAT and FQNNGV. This CDR3 spans 18 amino acids. These data were also filed under a second study, of human thymus T cells.

The sample taken for sequencing was thymocytes. V usage is TRBV11-2 and J usage is TRBJ2-7; 9 nucleotides match TRBD2. The receptor was derived from a boy younger than two with a congenital heart defect. The CDR3, as DNA: TGTGCCAGCAGCTTAGATTTTGGCGGGAGGGGCCATTCCTACGAGCAGTACTTC. It yields the protein CASSLDFGGRGHSYEQYF.